These 24 T cell receptor beta chains were sequenced from one sample in a study of shared clonotypes between healthy human individuals. Data came from immunoSEQ multiplex PCR; TCRdb stores just in-frame clones and leaves some out. The sample shows approximately 1.4 million clones, about 98% of them seen only once. Sample: naive CD4+ T cells sorted from blood. Indicated subset: CD45RA+ positively selected. Every receptor here comes from a man aged 25-45 years in good health.

This sequence joins TRBV7-6 and TRBJ1-4, with 7 positions matching TRBD1. V was clipped by 10 bases and J by 1 base; unmatched bases: 3. This CDR3 has 13 residues. The germline gives CDR1 SGHVS, CDR2 FNYEAQ. CDR3 in amino acids: CATQGVTNEKLFF. The CDR3 region has the DNA TGTGCCACTCAGGGGGTAACTAATGAAAAACTGTTTTTT.

This clone appeared once. The chain joins TRBV10-3 to TRBJ2-1; unclear D gene. The V gene lost 3 bases and the J gene lost 7 bases, with 4 bases spanning the gap. From germline, CDR1 is ENHRY and CDR2 SYGVKD. The CDR3 spans 11 residues. This CDR3 is CAISDWNEQFF. CDR3 nucleotides: TGTGCCATCAGTGATTGGAATGAGCAGTTCTTC.

The V call is TRBV11-2, the J call TRBJ2-5, with 10 bases matching TRBD1. The CDR3 extends over 16 amino acids. Germline CDR1 reads SGHAT; CDR2 reads FQNNGV. With 3 bases clipped from V and 2 bases from J, the junction kept 6 bases outside the gene matches. CDR3 nucleotides: TGTGCCAGCAGCTTCCCCCCGGGACAGGGGCAAGAGACCCAGTACTTC. It specifies CASSFPPGQGQETQYF. The whole variable domain, filled in from reference TRBV11-2 and TRBJ2-5, reads EAGVAQSPRYKIIEKRQSVAFWCNPISGHATLYWYQQILGQGPKLLIQFQNNGVVDDSQLPKDRFSAERLKGVDSTLKIQPAKLEDSAVYLCASSFPPGQGQETQYFGPGTRLLVL.

This chain connects TRBV11-2 to TRBJ2-7; 11 bases fit TRBD2. Germline V lookup: CDR1 SGHAT, CDR2 FQNNGV. The CDR3 totals 17 residues. V lost 0 bases to trimming and J lost 3 bases; unmatched junction nucleotides: 7. The DNA for the CDR3 is TGTGCCAGCAGCTTAGATCCGGGTAGCGGGAGGGTCTACGAGCAGTACTTC. Amino acids: CASSLDPGSGRVYEQYF.

In DNA form, the CDR3 reads TGTGCCAGCAGCTTGGGACTAGCGGGCCACGAGCAGTACTTC. This translates into CASSLGLAGHEQYF. The chain carries TRBV5-4 and TRBJ2-7; 10 nucleotides line up with TRBD2. V was pared by 0 bases and J by 5 bases, with 2 bases of the junction left unmatched. The germline V gene encodes CDR1 SGHNT and CDR2 YYREEE (reference sequence). The CDR3 is 14 amino acids.

V and J are TRBV27 and TRBJ2-7; D perhaps matches TRBD2 (6 bases). The CDR3 sequence is 15 residues long. Trimming shortened V by 8 bases and J by 3 bases, and 20 bases separated the two germline ends. The germline V gene encodes CDR1 MNHEY and CDR2 SMNVEV (reference sequence). The CDR3 loop is CASPQALAVHYEQYF. Written as DNA, the CDR3 is TGTGCCAGCCCCCAAGCTTTAGCGGTTCACTACGAGCAGTACTTC.

The J gene is TRBJ2-2, the V gene TRBV11-3; D ambiguous. This CDR3 is built from 14 residues. V lost 4 bases to trimming and J lost 0 bases, with 6 bases between them. Germline loops: CDR1 SGHNT, CDR2 YENEEA. The CDR3 region has the DNA TGTGCCAGCAGCTCCAGCTCGAACACCGGGGAGCTGTTTTTT. It is translated as CASSSSSNTGELFF.

This rearrangement joins TRBV29-1 to TRBJ1-5, with D perhaps matching TRBD1 (5 bases). Germline assignment: CDR1 SQVTM and CDR2 ANQGSEA. The CDR3 has 13 residues. V was trimmed by 7 bases and J by 9 bases, leaving 19 bases between them. CDR3 loop: CSAKGPGGGPQHF. The CDR3 region has the DNA TGCAGCGCTAAGGGGCCGGGCGGTGGGCCCCAGCATTTT.

This rearrangement joins TRBV28 to TRBJ2-2, with D possibly matching TRBD1 (5 bases). This CDR3 comprises 14 residues. V lost 6 bases and J 1 base, leaving 9 bases between the germline ends. Germline CDR1 is MDHEN and CDR2 is SYDVKM. CDR3 sequence: CASSLTGNTGELFF. The CDR3 DNA reads as TGTGCCAGCAGCCTTACAGGGAACACCGGGGAGCTGTTTTTT.

The CDR3 region has the DNA TGTGCCAGCAGCAAACAAGCGGGAGTTCACAATGAGCAGTTCTTC. Its translation is CASSKQAGVHNEQFF. The V call is TRBV27, the J call TRBJ2-1, with TRBD2 identical over 8 bases. Germline CDR1 is MNHEY and CDR2 is SMNVEV (reference sequence). V was pared by 6 bases and J by 5 bases, with 9 bases of the junction left unmatched. This CDR3 has 15 residues.

The CDR3 protein is CASSASSGRYNEQFF. CDR3 DNA: TGTGCCAGCAGCGCGAGTAGCGGGAGATACAATGAGCAGTTCTTC. The chain uses TRBV9 and TRBJ2-1; 9 bases align to TRBD2. The J segment lost 4 bases and the V segment lost 3 bases, leaving 5 bases of the junction unmatched. Germline CDR1 SGDLS, CDR2 YYNGEE. The length of the CDR3 is 15 residues. Full variable domain (missing parts from reference TRBV9 and TRBJ2-1): DSGVTQTPKHLITATGQRVTLRCSPRSGDLSVYWYQQSLDQGLQFLIQYYNGEERAKGNILERFSAQQFPDLHSELNLSSLELGDSALYFCASSASSGRYNEQFFGPGTRLTVL.

The chain employs TRBV5-1 and TRBJ1-3; D is undetermined. This CDR3 is 16 amino acids long. V was shortened by 0 bases and J by 0 bases, with 10 bases between the two germline ends. Germline CDR1 reads SGHRS; CDR2 reads YFSETQ. The CDR3 protein is CASSLADTYSGNTIYF. The CDR3 DNA follows: TGCGCCAGCAGCTTGGCAGACACCTACTCTGGAAACACCATATATTTT.

The chain combines TRBV2 with TRBJ1-4, with a weak D call TRBD1 (5 bases). CDR1 is SNHLY and CDR2 is FYNNEI in the germline V gene. CDR3 length equals 12 residues. The V end lost 6 bases, the J end lost 14 bases, and 16 bases lay between the germline ends. CDR3 nucleotide sequence: TGTGCCAGCAGCGGGGAGGGACCGCCTCTGTTTTTT. Translating gives CASSGEGPPLFF.

V usage is TRBV12-5 and J usage is TRBJ2-1, with TRBD2 matching 9 bases. The CDR3 loop spans 14 amino acids. The V gene end was trimmed by 6 bases and the J gene end by 15 bases; junction bases not matched to a gene: 15. Looked up from germline, CDR1 is LGHNT and CDR2 is FRNRAP. CDR3 sequence: CASGKTSGHQSRFF. CDR3 DNA: TGTGCTAGTGGCAAGACTAGCGGCCACCAAAGCAGGTTCTTC.

This chain uses TRBV10-3 with TRBJ1-2; D not resolved. The V end lost 4 bases, the J end lost 8 bases, and 14 bases lay between the germline ends. The CDR3 contains 13 residues. The germline gives CDR1 ENHRY, CDR2 SYGVKD. CDR3 sequence: CAISVEGVRGYTF. DNA of the CDR3: TGTGCCATCAGTGTGGAGGGAGTGAGGGGCTACACCTTC.

About this clone itself: Other DNA sequences from this sample encode an identical CDR3 as well. The V gene is TRBV20-1, the J gene TRBJ2-3; D gene ambiguous. The V and J ends lost 4 bases and 6 bases respectively, with 5 bases between them. This CDR3 has 10 residues. The germline gives CDR1 DFQATT, CDR2 SNEGSKA (reference sequence). CDR3 region: CSANLDTQYF. As DNA, the CDR3 is TGCAGTGCTAACCTGGATACGCAGTATTTT.

This chain links TRBV5-1 with TRBJ2-1, with 14 bases that match TRBD2. The CDR3 totals 16 residues. V was pared by 3 bases and J by 9 bases, with 8 bases of the junction left unmatched. Germline CDR1 reads SGHRS; CDR2 reads YFSETQ. In nucleotides, the CDR3 is TGCGCCAGCAGCTCCGGGACTAGCGGGAGTTTGGTTGAGCAGTTCTTC. It translates to CASSSGTSGSLVEQFF.

The rearrangement links TRBV10-1 to TRBJ2-1; 7 bases line up with TRBD2. Germline loops: CDR1 WNHNN, CDR2 SYGVQD (reference sequence). The V gene end was trimmed by 0 bases and the J gene end by 5 bases; junction bases not matched to a gene: 7. CDR3 length: 16 amino acids. The CDR3 DNA sequence: TGCGCCAGCAGTGAGTCGACATCTAGCGGTGACAATGAGCAGTTCTTC. Amino acids: CASSESTSSGDNEQFF.

This chain uses TRBV11-2 with TRBJ2-3; 12 nucleotides agree with TRBD2. Germline V gives CDR1 SGHAT, CDR2 FQNNGV. V was pared by 6 bases and J by 2 bases, with 9 bases of the junction left unmatched. The CDR3 loop spans 17 amino acids. The CDR3: CASRQRTSGNPTDTQYF. For the CDR3, the DNA is TGTGCCAGCAGACAGAGGACTAGCGGGAATCCCACAGATACGCAGTATTTT.

As for this clone: At the DNA level, this CDR3 is encoded by other sequences in the same sample as well. V usage is TRBV5-1 and J usage is TRBJ2-7; no firm D call. The V gene's germline CDR1 is SGHRS and CDR2 YFSETQ. The CDR3 sequence is 13 residues long. Trimming took off 1 base at V and 2 bases at J, with 7 bases between the two ends. CDR3 DNA sequence: TGCGCCAGCAGCTTGCGGCAGCCCTACGAGCAGTACTTC. This encodes CASSLRQPYEQYF.

V gene TRBV2 combines with J gene TRBJ2-3; D uncertain. This CDR3 region has 15 residues. CDR1 is SNHLY, CDR2 FYNNEI, per germline. The ends were cut back, 7 bases at V and 2 bases at J, with 16 bases in the middle. The CDR3 DNA follows: TGTGCCAGCATTGTGTTAAGTTCCCTCACAGATACGCAGTATTTT. Protein sequence: CASIVLSSLTDTQYF.

This clone came up once. The CDR3: CASRVAYEAGELFF. CDR3 nucleotides: TGTGCCAGCAGAGTAGCGTATGAGGCCGGGGAGCTGTTTTTT. The chain uses TRBV27 and TRBJ2-2; possibly TRBD2 for D (5 bases). V gave up 6 bases and J gave up 6 bases, with 14 bases separating them. This CDR3 spans 14 amino acids. Per the germline V gene, CDR1 is MNHEY and CDR2 is SMNVEV (reference sequence).

The count of this clone is one. The sample carries other DNA sequences with the same CDR3. The chain recombines TRBV19 with TRBJ2-2; TRBD1 might be the D (6 bases). CDR1 LNHDA and CDR2 SQIVND come from the germline V gene (reference sequence). The CDR3 runs to 15 residues. Trimming removed 1 base from V and 2 bases from J, with 8 bases in between. The CDR3 reads CASSIGGGNTGELFF. For the CDR3, the DNA is TGTGCCAGTAGTATAGGAGGGGGAAACACCGGGGAGCTGTTTTTT.

This clone was seen only once. V usage is TRBV6-5 and J usage is TRBJ2-5; TRBD1 agrees at 7 bases. From germline, CDR1 is MNHEY and CDR2 SVGAGI. This CDR3 has 14 residues. The J segment lost 4 bases and the V segment lost 5 bases, leaving 7 bases of the junction unmatched. The DNA for the CDR3 is TGTGCCAGCAGTCGGCCGGGACAGAGAGAGACCCAGTACTTC. Amino acid sequence: CASSRPGQRETQYF.